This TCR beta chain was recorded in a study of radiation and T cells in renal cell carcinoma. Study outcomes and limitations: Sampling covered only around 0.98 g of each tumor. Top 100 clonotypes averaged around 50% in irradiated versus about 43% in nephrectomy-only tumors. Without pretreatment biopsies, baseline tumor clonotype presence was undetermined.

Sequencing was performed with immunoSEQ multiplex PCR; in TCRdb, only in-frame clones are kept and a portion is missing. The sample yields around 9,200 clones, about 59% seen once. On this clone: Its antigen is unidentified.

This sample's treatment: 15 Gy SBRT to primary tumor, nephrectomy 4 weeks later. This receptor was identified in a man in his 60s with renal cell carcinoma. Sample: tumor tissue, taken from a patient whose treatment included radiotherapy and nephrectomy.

The chain's CDR3 is CASSLTLYEQYF. As DNA, the CDR3 is TGTGCCAGCAGCTTAACCCTCTACGAGCAGTACTTC. V is TRBV7-8 and J is TRBJ2-7; D is unresolved. This CDR3 is built from 12 residues. The germline V and J ends were trimmed by 2 bases and 3 bases, with 5 bases remaining between them. In germline, CDR1 is SGHVS, CDR2 FQNEAQ.